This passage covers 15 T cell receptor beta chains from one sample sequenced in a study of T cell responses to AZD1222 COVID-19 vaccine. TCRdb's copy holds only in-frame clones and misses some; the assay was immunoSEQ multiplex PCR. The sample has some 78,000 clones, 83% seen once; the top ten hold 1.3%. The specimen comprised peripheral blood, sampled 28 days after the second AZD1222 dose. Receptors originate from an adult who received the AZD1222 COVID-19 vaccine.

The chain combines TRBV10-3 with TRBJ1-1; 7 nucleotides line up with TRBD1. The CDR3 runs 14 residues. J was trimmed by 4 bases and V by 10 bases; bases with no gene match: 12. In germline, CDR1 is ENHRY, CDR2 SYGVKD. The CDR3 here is CATREGAEGTEAFF. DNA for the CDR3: TGTGCCACAAGAGAGGGGGCGGAGGGCACTGAAGCTTTCTTT.

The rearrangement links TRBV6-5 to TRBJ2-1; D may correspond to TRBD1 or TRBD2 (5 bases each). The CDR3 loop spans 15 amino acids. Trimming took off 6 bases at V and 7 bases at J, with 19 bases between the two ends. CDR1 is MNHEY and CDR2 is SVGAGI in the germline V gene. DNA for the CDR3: TGTGCCAGCAGCCTCCTACGGGACCGACGAAATGAGCAGTTCTTC. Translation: CASSLLRDRRNEQFF.

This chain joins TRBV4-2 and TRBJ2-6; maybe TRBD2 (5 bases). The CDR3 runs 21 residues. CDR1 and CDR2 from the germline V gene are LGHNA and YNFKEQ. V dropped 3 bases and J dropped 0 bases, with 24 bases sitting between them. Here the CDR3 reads CASSHPKKGPNEGSGANVLTF. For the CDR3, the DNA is TGTGCCAGCAGCCACCCTAAGAAAGGACCAAATGAGGGCTCTGGGGCCAACGTCCTGACTTTC.

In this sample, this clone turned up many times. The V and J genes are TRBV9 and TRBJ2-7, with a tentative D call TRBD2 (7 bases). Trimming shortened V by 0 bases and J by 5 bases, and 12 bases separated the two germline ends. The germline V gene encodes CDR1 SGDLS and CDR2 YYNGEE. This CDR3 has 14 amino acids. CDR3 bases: TGTGCCAGCAGCGTAGTGGGGGGGGCCCACGAGCAGTACTTC. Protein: CASSVVGGAHEQYF.

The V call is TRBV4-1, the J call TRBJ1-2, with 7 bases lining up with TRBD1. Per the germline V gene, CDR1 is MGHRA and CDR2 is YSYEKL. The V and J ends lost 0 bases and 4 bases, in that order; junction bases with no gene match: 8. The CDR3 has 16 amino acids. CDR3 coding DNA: TGCGCCAGCAGCCAAGACAACTTACAGGGGTTCTATGGCTACACCTTC. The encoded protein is CASSQDNLQGFYGYTF.

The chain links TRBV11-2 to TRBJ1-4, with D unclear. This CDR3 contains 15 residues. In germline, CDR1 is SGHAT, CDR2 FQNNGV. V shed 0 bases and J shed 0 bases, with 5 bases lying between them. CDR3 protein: CASSLDQATNEKLFF. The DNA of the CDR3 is TGTGCCAGCAGCTTAGATCAAGCAACTAATGAAAAACTGTTTTTT.

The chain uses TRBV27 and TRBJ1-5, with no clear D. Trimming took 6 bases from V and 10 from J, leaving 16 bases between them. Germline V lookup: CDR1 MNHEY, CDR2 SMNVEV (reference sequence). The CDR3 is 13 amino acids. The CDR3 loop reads CASSPNNLSPQHF. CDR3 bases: TGTGCCAGCAGCCCCAATAACCTCAGCCCCCAGCATTTT.

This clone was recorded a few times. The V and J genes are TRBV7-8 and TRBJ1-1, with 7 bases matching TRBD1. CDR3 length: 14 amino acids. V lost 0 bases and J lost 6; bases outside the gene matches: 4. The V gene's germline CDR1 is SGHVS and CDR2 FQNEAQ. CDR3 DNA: TGTGCCAGCAGCTTAGCACAGGGGAGGGCTGAAGCTTTCTTT. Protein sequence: CASSLAQGRAEAFF.

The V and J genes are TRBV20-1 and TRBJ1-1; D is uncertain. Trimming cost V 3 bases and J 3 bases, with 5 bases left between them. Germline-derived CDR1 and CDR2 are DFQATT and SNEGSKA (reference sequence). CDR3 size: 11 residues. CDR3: CSASDYTEAFF. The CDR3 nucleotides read TGCAGTGCTAGTGACTACACTGAAGCTTTCTTT.

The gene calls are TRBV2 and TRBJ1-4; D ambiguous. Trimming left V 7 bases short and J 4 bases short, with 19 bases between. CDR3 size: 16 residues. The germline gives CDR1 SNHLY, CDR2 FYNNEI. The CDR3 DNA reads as TGTGCCAGCAAGGAGTCGACCGGGATGTATAATGAAAAACTGTTTTTT. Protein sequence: CASKESTGMYNEKLFF.

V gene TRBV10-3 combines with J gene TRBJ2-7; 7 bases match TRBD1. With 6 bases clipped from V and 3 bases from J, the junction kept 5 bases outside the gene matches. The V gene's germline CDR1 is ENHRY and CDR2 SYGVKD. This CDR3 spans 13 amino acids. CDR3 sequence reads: CAIRTGTDYEQYF. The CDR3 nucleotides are TGTGCCATCAGGACCGGGACAGACTACGAGCAGTACTTC.

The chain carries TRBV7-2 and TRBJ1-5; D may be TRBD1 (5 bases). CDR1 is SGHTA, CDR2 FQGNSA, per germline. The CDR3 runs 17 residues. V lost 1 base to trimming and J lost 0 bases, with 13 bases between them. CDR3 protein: CASSLVGVVSSNQPQHF. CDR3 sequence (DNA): TGTGCCAGCAGCTTAGTAGGGGTAGTTTCTAGCAATCAGCCCCAGCATTTT.

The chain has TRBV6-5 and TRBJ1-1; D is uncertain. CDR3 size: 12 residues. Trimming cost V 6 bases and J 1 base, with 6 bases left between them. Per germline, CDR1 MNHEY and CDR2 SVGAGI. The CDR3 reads CASSRTNTEAFF. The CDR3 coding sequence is TGTGCCAGCAGCCGGACGAACACTGAAGCTTTCTTT.

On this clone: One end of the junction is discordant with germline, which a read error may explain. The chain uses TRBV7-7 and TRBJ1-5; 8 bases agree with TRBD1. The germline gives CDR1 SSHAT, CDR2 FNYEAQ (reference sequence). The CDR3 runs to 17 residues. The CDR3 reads CASSLDRGSPGNQPQHF. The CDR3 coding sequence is TGTGCTAGCAGCTTAGACAGGGGCAGCCCGGGGAATCAGCCCCAGCATTTT.

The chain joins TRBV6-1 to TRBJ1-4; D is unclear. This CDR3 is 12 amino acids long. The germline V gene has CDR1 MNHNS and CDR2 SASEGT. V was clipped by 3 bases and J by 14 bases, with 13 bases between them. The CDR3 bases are TGTGCCAGCAGTGATGTGTGGGCCCCCCTGTTTTTT. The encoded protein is CASSDVWAPLFF.